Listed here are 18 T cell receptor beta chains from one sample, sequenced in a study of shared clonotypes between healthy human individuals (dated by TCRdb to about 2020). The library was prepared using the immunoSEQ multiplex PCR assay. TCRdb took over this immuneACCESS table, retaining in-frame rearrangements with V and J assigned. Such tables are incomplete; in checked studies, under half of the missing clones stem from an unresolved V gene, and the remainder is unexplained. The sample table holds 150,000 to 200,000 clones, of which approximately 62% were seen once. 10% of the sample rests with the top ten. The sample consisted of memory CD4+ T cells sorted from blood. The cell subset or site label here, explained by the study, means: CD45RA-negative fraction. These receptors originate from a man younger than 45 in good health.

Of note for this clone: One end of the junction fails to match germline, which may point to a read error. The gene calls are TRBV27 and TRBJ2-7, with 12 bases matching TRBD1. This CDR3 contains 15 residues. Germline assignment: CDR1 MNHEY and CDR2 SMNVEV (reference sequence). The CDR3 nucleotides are TGTGCCAGCAGTCTACTATCAGGGACAGGGGGCGCGAGGTCATTC. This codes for CASSLLSGTGGARSF.

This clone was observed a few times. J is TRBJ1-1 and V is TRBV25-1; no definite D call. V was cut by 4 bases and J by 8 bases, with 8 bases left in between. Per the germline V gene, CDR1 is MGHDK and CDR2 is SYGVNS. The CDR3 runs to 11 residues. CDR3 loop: CASSVQAEAFF. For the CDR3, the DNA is TGTGCCAGCAGTGTTCAGGCAGAAGCTTTCTTT.

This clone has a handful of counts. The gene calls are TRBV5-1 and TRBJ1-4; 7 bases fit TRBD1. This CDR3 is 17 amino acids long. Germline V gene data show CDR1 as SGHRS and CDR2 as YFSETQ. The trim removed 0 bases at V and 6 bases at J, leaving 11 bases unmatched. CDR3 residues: CASSLGARQGGDEKLFF. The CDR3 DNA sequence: TGCGCCAGCAGCTTGGGGGCAAGACAGGGCGGGGATGAAAAACTGTTTTTT.

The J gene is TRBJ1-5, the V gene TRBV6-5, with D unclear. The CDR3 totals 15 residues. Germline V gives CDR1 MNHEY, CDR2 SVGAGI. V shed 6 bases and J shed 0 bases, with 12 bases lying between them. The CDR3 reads CASRIREYSNQPQHF. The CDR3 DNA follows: TGTGCCAGCAGAATCCGGGAGTATAGCAATCAGCCCCAGCATTTT.

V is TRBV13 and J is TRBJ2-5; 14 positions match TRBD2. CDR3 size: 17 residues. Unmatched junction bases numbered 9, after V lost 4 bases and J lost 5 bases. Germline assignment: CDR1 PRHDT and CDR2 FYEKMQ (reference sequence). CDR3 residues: CASSSRGLAGARETQYF. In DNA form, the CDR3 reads TGTGCCAGCAGCTCCAGGGGACTAGCGGGAGCCAGGGAGACCCAGTACTTC.

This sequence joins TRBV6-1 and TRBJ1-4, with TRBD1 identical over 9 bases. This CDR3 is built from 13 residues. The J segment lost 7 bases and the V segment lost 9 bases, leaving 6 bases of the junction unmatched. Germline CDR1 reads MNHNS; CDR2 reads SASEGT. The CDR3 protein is CASYGTGSEKLFF. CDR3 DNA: TGTGCCAGTTACGGGACAGGGTCTGAAAAACTGTTTTTT.

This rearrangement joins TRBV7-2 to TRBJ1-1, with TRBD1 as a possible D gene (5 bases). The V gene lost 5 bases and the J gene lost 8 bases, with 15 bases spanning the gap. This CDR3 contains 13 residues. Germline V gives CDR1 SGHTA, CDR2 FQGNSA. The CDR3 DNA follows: TGTGCCAGCAGCCTCTCCGGAGGGGCAGAAGCTTTCTTT. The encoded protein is CASSLSGGAEAFF.

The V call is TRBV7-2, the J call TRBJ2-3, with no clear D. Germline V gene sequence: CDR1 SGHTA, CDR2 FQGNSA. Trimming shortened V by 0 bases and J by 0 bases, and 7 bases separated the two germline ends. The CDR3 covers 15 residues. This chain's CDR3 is CASSLALWSTDTQYF. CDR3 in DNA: TGTGCCAGCAGCTTAGCGCTTTGGAGCACAGATACGCAGTATTTT.

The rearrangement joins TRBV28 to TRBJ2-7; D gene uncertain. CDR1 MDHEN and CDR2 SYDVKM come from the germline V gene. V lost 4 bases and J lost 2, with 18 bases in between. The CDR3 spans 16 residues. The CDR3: CASSYPMGSATYEQYF. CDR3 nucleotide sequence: TGTGCCAGCAGTTATCCTATGGGCAGCGCCACCTACGAGCAGTACTTC.

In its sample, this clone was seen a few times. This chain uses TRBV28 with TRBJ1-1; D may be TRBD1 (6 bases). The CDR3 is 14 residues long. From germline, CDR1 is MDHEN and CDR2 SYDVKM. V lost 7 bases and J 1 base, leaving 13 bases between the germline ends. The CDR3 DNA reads TGTGCCAGCACCATAAAAGGGGGGAACACTGAAGCTTTCTTT. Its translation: CASTIKGGNTEAFF.

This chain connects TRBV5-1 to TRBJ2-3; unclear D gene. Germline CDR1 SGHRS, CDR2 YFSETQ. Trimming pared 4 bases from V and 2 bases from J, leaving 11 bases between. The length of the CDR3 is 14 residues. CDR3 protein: CASSLDQPTDTQYF. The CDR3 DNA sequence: TGCGCCAGCAGCCTAGACCAGCCCACAGATACGCAGTATTTT.

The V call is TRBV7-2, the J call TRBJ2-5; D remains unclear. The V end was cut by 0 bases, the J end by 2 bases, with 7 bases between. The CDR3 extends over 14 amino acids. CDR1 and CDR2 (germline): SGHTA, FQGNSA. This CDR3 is CASSLAQLQETQYF. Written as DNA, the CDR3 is TGTGCCAGCAGCTTAGCGCAACTTCAAGAGACCCAGTACTTC.

The CDR3 is CASSQQSTETSLVGQYF. CDR3 sequence (DNA): TGCGCCAGCAGCCAACAATCAACTGAGACTAGTCTTGTTGGGCAGTACTTC. This chain joins TRBV4-1 and TRBJ2-7, with D possibly being TRBD2 (6 bases). Germline V gene lookup returns CDR1 MGHRA and CDR2 YSYEKL. The germline V and J ends were trimmed by 2 bases and 9 bases, with 26 bases remaining between them. This CDR3 comprises 17 residues.

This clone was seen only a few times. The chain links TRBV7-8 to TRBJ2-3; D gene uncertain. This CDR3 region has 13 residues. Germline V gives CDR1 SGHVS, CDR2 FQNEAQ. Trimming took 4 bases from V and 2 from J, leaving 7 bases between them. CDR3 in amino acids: CASSSSITDTQYF. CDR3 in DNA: TGTGCCAGCAGCTCTTCTATCACAGATACGCAGTATTTT.

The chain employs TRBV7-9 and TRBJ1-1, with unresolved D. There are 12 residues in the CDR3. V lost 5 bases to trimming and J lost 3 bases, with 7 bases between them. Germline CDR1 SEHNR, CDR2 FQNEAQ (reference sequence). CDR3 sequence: CASSRVDTEAFF. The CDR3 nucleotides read TGTGCCAGCAGCCGCGTTGACACTGAAGCTTTCTTT.

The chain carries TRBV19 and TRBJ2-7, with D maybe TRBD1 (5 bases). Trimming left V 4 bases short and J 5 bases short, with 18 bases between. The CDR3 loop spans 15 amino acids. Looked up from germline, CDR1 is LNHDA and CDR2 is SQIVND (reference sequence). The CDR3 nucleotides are TGTGCCAGTAGTACTTCTTCTAGGGGCCCCGACGAGCAGTACTTC. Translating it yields CASSTSSRGPDEQYF.

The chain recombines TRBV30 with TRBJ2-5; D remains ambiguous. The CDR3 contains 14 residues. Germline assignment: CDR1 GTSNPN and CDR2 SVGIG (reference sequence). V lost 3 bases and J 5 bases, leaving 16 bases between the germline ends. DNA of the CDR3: TGTGCCTGGAGCCCCTTAAAGGGCCTGGAGACCCAGTACTTC. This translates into CAWSPLKGLETQYF. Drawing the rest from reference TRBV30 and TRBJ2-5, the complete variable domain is SQTIHQWPATLVQPVGSPLSLECTVEGTSNPNLYWYRQAAGRGLQLLFYSVGIGQISSEVPQNLSASRPQDRQFILSSKKLLLSDSGFYLCAWSPLKGLETQYFGPGTRLLVL.

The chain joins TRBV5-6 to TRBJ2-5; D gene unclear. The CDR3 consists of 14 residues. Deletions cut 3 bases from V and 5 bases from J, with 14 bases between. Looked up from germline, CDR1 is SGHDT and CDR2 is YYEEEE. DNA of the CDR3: TGTGCCAGCAGCTACGCCCCCCAAGAGGAGACCCAGTACTTC. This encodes CASSYAPQEETQYF.